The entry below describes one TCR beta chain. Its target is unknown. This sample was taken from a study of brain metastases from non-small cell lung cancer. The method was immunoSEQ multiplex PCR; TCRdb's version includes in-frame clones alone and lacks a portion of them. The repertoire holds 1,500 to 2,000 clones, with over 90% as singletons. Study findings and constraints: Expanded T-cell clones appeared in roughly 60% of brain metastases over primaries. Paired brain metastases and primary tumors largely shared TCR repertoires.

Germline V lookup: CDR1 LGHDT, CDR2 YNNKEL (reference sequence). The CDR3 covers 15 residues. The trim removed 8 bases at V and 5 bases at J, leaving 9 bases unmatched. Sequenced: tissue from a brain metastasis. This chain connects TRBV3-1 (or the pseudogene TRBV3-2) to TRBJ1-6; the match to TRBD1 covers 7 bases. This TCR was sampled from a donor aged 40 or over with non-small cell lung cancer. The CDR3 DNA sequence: TGTGCCAGCTCCAACCTCGGGACAGATAATTCACCCCTCCACTTT. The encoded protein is CASSNLGTDNSPLHF.